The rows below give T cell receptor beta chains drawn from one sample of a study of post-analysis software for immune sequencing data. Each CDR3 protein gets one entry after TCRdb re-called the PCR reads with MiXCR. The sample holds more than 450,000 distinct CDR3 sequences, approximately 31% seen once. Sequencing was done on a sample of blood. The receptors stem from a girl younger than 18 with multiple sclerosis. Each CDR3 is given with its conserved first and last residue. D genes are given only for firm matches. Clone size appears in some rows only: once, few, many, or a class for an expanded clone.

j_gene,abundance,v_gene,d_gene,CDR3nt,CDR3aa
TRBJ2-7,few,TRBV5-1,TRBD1,TGCGCCAGCAGGTTCGACAGGGGCGGCTCCTACGAGCAGTACTTC,CASRFDRGGSYEQYF
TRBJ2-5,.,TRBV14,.,TGTGCCAGCAGCCCACGCGGGACATATAGACAAGAGACCCAGTACTTC,CASSPRGTYRQETQYF
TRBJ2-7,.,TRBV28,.,TGTGCCAGCAGTCCCGGACTGGCCTACAAGCAGTACTTC,CASSPGLAYKQYF
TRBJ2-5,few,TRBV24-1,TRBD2,TGTGCCACCAGTGGCTTGACTAGCGGGGGACAAGAGACCCAGTACTTC,CATSGLTSGGQETQYF
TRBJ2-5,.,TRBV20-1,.,TGCAGTGCTAGGCGGGACAACCAAGAGACCCAGTACTTC,CSARRDNQETQYF
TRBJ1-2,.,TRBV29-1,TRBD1,TGCAGCGTTGACACAGGGGATGGCTACACCTTC,CSVDTGDGYTF
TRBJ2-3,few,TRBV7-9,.,TGTGCCAGCAGCTTCGGTACGCAGTATTTT,CASSFGTQYF
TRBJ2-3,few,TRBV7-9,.,TGTGCCAGCAGCTTAGAGGGGGGCGCTTCCACAGATACGCAGTATTTT,CASSLEGGASTDTQYF
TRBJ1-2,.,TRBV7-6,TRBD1,TGTGCCAGCAGCTTATTCCACAGGGGCGATGGCTACACCTTC,CASSLFHRGDGYTF
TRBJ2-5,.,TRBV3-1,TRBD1,TGTGCCAGCAGCCAATCGGGGACAGTGCTAGAGACCCAGTACTTC,CASSQSGTVLETQYF
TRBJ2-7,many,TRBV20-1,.,TGCAGTGCTAGCTTATCAAAAGGCTACGAGCAGTACTTC,CSASLSKGYEQYF
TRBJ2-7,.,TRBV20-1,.,TGCAGTGCTAGAGGCCCAGGGGGGAAGTTCGAGCAGTACTTC,CSARGPGGKFEQYF
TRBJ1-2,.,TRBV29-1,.,TGCAGCGTTGAAGGGCAGCCGAACTATGGCTACACCTTC,CSVEGQPNYGYTF
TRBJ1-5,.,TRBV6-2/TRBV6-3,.,TGTGCCAGCAGTTACTCCGACAATCAGCCCCAGCATTTT,CASSYSDNQPQHF
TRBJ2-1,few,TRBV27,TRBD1,TGTGCCAGCAGTTCTAGACAGGGGTACAATGAGCAGTTCTTC,CASSSRQGYNEQFF
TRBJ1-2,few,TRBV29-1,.,TGCAGCGTTGAAATGGGGGCGCGTGGCTACACCTTC,CSVEMGARGYTF
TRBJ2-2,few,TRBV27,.,TGTGCCAGCAAAATCCTAGATGGCGGGGAGCTGTTTTTT,CASKILDGGELFF
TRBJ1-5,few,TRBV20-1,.,TGCAGCATATCACCAGGGCGCGATCAGCCCCAGCATTTT,CSISPGRDQPQHF
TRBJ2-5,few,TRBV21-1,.,TGTGCCAGCAGCCCGCTACCGGGACAGCAGGGCAGGAAGACCCAGTACTTC,CASSPLPGQQGRKTQYF
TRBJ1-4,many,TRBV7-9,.,TGTGCCAGCAGCTTGTCCAGGGGTGAAAAACTGTTTTTT,CASSLSRGEKLFF
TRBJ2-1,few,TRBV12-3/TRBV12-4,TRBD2,TGTGCCAGCAGGGACCCTGAGGGCCAGCGGGGGAATAATGAGCAGTTCTTC,CASRDPEGQRGNNEQFF
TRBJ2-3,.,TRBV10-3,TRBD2,TGTGCCAGCAGTGAACGGGGGGGGTTCGATACGCAGTATTTT,CASSERGGFDTQYF
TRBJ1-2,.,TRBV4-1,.,TGCGCCAGCAGCCAGGCGGTGGGTTCTAACTATGGCTACACCTTC,CASSQAVGSNYGYTF
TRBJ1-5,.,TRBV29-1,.,TGCAGCGTTGCCGGGTTCAATCAGCCCCAGCATTTT,CSVAGFNQPQHF
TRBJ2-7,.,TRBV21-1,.,TGTGCCAGCAGCAAAGGGGACGGAACCTCCTACGAGCAGTACTTC,CASSKGDGTSYEQYF
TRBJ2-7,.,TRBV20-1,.,TGCAGTGCTGTCAGACCAAGCTCCTACAATGAGCAGTACTTC,CSAVRPSSYNEQYF
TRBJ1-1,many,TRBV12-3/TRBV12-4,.,TGTGCCAGCAGCCGCGGGACGGCGAACACTGAAGCTTTCTTT,CASSRGTANTEAFF
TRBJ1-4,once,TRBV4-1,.,TGCGCCAGCAGCCAAGTAAGGAGTAATGAAAAACTGTTTTTT,CASSQVRSNEKLFF
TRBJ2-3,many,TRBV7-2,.,TGTGCCAGCAGCTTACCAGATACGCAGTATTTT,CASSLPDTQYF
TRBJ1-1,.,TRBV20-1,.,TGCAGTGCTAGTTCCCGAATTCTGAACACTGAAGCTTTCTTT,CSASSRILNTEAFF
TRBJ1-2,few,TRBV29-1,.,TGCAGCGTCCAGACAGACAACTATGGCTACACCTTC,CSVQTDNYGYTF
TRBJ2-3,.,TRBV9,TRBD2,TGTGCCAGCAGCGCCTCCGGCGGGGGGGCCACAGATACGCAGTATTTT,CASSASGGGATDTQYF
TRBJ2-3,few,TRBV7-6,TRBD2,TGTGCCAGCAGCATAGGACTAGCGGGGAGTACAGATACGCAGTATTTT,CASSIGLAGSTDTQYF
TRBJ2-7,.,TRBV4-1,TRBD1,TGCGCCAGCAGCCGCGTGAGGGACAGGGGGACCTACGAGCAGTACTTC,CASSRVRDRGTYEQYF
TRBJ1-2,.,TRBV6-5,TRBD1,TGTGCCAGCAGTCGACAGGGACTCTGGGGCTACACCTTC,CASSRQGLWGYTF
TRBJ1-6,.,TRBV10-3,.,TGTGCCATCAGTAACCGGGGGATCTCCTATAATTCACCCCTCCACTTT,CAISNRGISYNSPLHF
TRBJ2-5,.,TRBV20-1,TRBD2,TGCAGTGCTAGAGATGCCCAACGGGGGGAACAAGAGACCCAGTACTTC,CSARDAQRGEQETQYF
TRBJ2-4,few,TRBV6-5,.,TGTGCCAGCAGTTACGGAGGGGCCAGCAAAAACATTCAGTACTTC,CASSYGGASKNIQYF
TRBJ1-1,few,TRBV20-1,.,TGCAGTGCTAAAACACTTCAGGGTGTCCATGAAGCTTTCTTT,CSAKTLQGVHEAFF
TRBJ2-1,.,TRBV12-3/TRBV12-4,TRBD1,TGTGCCAGCAGTGGCCGAACAGGGGCATATGAGCAGTTCTTC,CASSGRTGAYEQFF
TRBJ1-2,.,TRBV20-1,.,TGCAGTGCAACAGGACAGTCAGCTAACTATGGCTACACCTTC,CSATGQSANYGYTF
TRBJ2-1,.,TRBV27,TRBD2,TGTGCCAGCAGTCCCCGGGGTAGCGGGGTCTACAATGAGCAGTTCTTC,CASSPRGSGVYNEQFF
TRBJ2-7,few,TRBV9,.,TGTGCCAGCAGCGTAGGGTACGAGCAGTACTTC,CASSVGYEQYF